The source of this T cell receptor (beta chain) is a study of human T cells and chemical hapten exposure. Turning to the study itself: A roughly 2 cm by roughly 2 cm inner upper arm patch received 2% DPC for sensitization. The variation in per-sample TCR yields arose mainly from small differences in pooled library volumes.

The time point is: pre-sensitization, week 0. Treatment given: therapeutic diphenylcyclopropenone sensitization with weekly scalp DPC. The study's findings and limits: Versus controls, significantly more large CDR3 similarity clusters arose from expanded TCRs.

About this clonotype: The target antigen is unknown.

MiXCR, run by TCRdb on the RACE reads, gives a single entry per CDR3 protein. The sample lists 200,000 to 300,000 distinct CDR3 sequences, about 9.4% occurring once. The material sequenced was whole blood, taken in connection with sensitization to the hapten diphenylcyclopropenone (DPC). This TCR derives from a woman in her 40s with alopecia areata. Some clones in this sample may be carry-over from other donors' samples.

The CDR3 is CATRVYGASSGANVLTF. CDR3 DNA: TGTGCCACTCGTGTTTACGGGGCCAGCTCTGGGGCCAACGTCCTGACTTTC. The chain employs TRBV19 and TRBJ2-6; tentatively, D is TRBD1 or TRBD2 (5 bases each). CDR3 length equals 17 residues. Per the germline V gene, CDR1 is LNHDA and CDR2 is SQIVND (reference sequence). Trimming removed 10 bases at V and 0 bases at J, with 19 bases between.